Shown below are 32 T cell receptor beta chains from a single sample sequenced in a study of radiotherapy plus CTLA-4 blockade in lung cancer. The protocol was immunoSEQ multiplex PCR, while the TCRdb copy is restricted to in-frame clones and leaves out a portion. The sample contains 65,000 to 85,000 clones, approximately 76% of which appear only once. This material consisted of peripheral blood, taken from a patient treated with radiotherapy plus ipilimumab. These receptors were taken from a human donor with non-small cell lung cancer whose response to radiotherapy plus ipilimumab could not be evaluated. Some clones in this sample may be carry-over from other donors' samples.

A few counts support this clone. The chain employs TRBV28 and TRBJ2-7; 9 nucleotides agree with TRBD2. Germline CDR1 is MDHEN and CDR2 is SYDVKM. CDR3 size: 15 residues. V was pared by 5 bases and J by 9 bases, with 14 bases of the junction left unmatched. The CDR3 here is CASSIPPRSGGWQYF. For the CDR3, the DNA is TGTGCCAGCAGTATCCCCCCTAGAAGCGGGGGGTGGCAGTACTTC.

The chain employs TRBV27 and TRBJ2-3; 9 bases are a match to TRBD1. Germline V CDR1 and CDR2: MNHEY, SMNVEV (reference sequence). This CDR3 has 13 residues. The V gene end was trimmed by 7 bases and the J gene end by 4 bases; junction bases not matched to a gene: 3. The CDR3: CASTGTGSDTQYF. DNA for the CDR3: TGTGCCAGCACGGGGACAGGGTCAGATACGCAGTATTTT.

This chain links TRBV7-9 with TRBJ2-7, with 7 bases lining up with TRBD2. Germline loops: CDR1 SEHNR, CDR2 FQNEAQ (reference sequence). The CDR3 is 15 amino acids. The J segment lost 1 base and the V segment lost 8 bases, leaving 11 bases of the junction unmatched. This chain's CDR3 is CASGKVSGASYEQYF. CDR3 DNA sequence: TGTGCCAGCGGCAAAGTAAGCGGGGCTTCCTACGAGCAGTACTTC.

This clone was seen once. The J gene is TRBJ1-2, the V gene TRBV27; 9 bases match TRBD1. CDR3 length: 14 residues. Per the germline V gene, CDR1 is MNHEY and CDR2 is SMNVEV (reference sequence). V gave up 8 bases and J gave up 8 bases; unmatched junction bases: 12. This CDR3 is CASCARGQGWGYTF. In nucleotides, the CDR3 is TGTGCCAGCTGCGCCCGGGGACAGGGTTGGGGCTACACCTTC.

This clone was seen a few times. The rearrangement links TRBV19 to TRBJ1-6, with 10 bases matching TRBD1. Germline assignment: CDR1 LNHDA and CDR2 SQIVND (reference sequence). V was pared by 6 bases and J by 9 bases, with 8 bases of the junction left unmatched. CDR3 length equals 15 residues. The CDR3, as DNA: TGTGCCAGTAGACCGGACAGGGGGTTTGTTTCACCCCTCCACTTT. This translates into CASRPDRGFVSPLHF.

DNA of the CDR3: TGCGCCAGCAGCTCCGGACAGTCGAACACTGAAGCTTTCTTT. This gives the protein CASSSGQSNTEAFF. This rearrangement joins TRBV5-1 to TRBJ1-1; D is perhaps TRBD1 (6 bases). Germline V gene lookup returns CDR1 SGHRS and CDR2 YFSETQ. V dropped 3 bases and J dropped 1 base, with 10 bases sitting between them. This CDR3 spans 14 amino acids.

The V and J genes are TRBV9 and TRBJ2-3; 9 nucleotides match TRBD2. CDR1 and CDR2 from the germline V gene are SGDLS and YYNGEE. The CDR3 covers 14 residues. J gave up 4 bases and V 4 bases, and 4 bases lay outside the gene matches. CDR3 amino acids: CASSPRTSADTQYF. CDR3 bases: TGTGCCAGCAGCCCGCGGACTAGCGCAGATACGCAGTATTTT.

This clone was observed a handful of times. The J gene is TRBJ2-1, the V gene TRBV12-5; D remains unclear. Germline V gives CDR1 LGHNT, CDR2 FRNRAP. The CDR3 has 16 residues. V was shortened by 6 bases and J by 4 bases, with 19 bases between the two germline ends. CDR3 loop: CASGPATGGRYNEQFF. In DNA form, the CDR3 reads TGTGCTAGTGGCCCAGCGACTGGTGGTCGATACAATGAGCAGTTCTTC.

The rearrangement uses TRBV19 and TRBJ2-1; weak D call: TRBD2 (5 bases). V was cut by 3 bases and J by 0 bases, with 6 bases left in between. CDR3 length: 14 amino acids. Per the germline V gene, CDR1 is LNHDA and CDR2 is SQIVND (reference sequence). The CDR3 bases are TGTGCCAGTAGTATGGGGAGCTCCTACAATGAGCAGTTCTTC. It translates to CASSMGSSYNEQFF.

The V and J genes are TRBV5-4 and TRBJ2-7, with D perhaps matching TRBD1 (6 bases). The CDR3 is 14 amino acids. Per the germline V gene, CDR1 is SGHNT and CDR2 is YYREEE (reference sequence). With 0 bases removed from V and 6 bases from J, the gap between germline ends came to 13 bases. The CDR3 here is CASSLVGAFSEQYF. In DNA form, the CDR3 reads TGTGCCAGCAGCTTGGTGGGGGCTTTCTCCGAGCAGTACTTC.

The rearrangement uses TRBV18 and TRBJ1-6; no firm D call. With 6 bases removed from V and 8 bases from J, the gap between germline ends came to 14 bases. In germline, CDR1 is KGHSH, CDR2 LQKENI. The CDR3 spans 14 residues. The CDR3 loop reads CASSPRGHDSPLHF. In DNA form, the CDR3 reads TGTGCCAGCTCTCCTCGGGGTCATGATTCACCCCTCCACTTT.

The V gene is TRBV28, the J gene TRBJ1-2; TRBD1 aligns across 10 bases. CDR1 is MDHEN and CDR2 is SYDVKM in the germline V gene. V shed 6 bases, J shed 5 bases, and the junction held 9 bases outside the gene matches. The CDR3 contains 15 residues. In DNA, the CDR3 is TGTGCCAGCAGGCCTTCCGGGACAGGGGAATATGGCTACACCTTC. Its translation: CASRPSGTGEYGYTF.

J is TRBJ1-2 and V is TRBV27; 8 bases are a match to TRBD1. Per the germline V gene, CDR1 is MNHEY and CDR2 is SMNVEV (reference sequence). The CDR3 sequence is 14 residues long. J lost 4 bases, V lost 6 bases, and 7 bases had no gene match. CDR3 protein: CASSPGGAVYGYTF. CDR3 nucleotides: TGTGCCAGCAGCCCAGGGGGCGCAGTCTATGGCTACACCTTC.

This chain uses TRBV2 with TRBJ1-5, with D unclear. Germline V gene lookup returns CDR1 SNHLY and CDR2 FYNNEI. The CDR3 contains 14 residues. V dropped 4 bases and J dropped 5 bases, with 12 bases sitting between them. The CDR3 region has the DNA TGTGCCAGCAGTGCACAGTCCATTGATCAGCCCCAGCATTTT. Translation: CASSAQSIDQPQHF.

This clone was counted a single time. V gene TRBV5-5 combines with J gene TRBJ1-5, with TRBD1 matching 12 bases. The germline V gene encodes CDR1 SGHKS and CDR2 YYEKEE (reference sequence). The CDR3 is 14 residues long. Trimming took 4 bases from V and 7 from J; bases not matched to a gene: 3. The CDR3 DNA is TGTGCCAGCAGCCAGGGACAGGGGGCACAGCCCCAGCATTTT. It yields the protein CASSQGQGAQPQHF.

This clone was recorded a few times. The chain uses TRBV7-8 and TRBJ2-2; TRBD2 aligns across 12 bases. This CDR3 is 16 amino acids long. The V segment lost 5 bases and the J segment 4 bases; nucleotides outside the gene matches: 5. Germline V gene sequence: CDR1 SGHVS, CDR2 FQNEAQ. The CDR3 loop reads CASSPGLAGTTGELFF. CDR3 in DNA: TGTGCCAGCAGCCCTGGACTAGCGGGGACCACCGGGGAGCTGTTTTTT.

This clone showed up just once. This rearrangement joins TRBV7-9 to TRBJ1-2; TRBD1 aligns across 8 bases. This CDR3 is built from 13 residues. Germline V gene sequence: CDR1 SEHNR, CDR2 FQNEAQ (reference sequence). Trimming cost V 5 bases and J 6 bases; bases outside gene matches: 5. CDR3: CASSPRQGHGYTF. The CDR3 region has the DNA TGTGCCAGCAGCCCCCGACAGGGGCATGGCTACACCTTC.

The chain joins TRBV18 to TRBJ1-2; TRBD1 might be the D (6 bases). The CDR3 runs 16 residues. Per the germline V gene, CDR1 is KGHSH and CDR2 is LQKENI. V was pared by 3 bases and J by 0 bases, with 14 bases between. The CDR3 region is CASSPPTGPANYGYTF. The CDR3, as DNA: TGTGCCAGCTCACCGCCGACAGGTCCAGCTAACTATGGCTACACCTTC.

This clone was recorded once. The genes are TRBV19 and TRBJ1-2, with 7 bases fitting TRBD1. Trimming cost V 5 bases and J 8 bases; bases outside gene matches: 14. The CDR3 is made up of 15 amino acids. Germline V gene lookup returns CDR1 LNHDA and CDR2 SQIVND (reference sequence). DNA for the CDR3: TGTGCCAGTAGTGTGGGGGGACAGATCCCCTCGGGCTACACCTTC. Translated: CASSVGGQIPSGYTF. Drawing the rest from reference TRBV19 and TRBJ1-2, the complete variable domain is DGGITQSPKYLFRKEGQNVTLSCEQNLNHDAMYWYRQDPGQGLRLIYYSQIVNDFQKGDIAEGYSVSREKKESFPLTVTSAQKNPTAFYLCASSVGGQIPSGYTFGSGTRLTVV.

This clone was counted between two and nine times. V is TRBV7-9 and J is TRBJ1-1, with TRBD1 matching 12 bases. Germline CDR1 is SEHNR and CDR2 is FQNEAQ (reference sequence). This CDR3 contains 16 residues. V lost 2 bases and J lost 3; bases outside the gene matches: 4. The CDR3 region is CASSLPGQGADTEAFF. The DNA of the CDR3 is TGTGCCAGCAGCTTACCGGGACAGGGGGCCGACACTGAAGCTTTCTTT.

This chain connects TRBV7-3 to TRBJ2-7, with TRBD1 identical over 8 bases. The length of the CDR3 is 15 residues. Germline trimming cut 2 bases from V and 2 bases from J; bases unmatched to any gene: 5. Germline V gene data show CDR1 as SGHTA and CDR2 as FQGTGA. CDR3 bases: TGTGCCAGCAGCTTACAGGGGGCGTCGACCTACGAGCAGTACTTC. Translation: CASSLQGASTYEQYF.

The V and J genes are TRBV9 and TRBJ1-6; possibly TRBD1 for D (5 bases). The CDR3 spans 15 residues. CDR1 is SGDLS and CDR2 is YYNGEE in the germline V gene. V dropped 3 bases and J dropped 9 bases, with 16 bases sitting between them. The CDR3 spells CASSAGPTVSSPLHF. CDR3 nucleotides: TGTGCCAGCAGCGCAGGCCCGACAGTAAGTTCACCCCTCCACTTT.

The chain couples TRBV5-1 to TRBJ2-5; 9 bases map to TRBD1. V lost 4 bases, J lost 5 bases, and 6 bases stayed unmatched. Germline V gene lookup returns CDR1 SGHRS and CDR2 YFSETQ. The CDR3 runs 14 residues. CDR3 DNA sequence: TGCGCCAGCAGCGCACAGGGGGCGGAGGAGACCCAGTACTTC. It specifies CASSAQGAEETQYF.

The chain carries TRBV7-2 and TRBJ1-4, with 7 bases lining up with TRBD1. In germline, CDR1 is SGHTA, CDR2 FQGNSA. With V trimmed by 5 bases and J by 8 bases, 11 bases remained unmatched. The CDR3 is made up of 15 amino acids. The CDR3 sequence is CASSPRGTVGEKLFF. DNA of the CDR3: TGTGCCAGCAGCCCCCGTGGGACAGTGGGAGAAAAACTGTTTTTT. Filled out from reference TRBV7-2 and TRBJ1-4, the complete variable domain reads GAGVSQSPSNKVTEKGKDVELRCDPISGHTALYWYRQSLGQGLEFLIYFQGNSAPDKSGLPSDRFSAERTGGSVSTLTIQRTQQEDSAVYLCASSPRGTVGEKLFFGSGTQLSVL.

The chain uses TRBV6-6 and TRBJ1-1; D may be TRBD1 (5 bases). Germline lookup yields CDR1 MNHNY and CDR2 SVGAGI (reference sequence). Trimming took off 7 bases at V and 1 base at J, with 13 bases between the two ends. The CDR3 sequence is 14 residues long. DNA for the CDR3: TGTGCCAGCAACGAACAAAGGGGGAACACTGAAGCTTTCTTT. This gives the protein CASNEQRGNTEAFF.

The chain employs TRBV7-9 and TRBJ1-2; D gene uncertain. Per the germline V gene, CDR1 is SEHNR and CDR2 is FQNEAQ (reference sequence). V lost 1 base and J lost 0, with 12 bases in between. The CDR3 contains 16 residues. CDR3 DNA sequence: TGTGCCAGCAGCTTAGATTCGTCGGTAGCTAACTATGGCTACACCTTC. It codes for CASSLDSSVANYGYTF. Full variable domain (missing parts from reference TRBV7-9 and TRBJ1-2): DTGVSQNPRHKITKRGQNVTFRCDPISEHNRLYWYRQTLGQGPEFLTYFQNEAQLEKSRLLSDRFSAERPKGSFSTLEIQRTEQGDSAMYLCASSLDSSVANYGYTFGSGTRLTVV.

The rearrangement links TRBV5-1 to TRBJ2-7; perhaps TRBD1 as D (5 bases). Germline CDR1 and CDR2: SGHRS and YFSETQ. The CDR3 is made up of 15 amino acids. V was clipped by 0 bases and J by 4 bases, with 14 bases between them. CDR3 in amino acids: CASSLEGPQQYEQYF. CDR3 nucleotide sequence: TGCGCCAGCAGCTTGGAGGGGCCCCAGCAGTACGAGCAGTACTTC.

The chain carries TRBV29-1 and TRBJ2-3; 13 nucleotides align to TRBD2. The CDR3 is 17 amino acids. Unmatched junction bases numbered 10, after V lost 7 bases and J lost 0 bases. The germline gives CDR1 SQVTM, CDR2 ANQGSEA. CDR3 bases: TGCAGCGCCCGAGCGGGGACTAGCGGGGCTAGCACAGATACGCAGTATTTT. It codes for CSARAGTSGASTDTQYF.

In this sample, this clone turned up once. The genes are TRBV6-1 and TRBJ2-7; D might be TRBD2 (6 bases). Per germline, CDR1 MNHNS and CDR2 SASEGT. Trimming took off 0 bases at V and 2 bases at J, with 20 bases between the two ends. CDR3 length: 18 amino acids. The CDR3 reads CASSEAVPGGPTTYEQYF. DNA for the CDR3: TGTGCCAGCAGTGAAGCAGTCCCTGGAGGGCCGACAACCTACGAGCAGTACTTC.

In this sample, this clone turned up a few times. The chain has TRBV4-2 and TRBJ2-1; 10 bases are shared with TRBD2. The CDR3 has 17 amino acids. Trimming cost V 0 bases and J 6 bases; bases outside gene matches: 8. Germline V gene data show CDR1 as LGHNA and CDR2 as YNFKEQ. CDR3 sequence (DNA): TGTGCCAGCAGCCAAGATAGTGGGACTAGCGCCAGCAATGAGCAGTTCTTC. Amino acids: CASSQDSGTSASNEQFF.

The CDR3 reads CASSPPAGQGTNEKLFF. DNA for the CDR3: TGTGCCAGCTCACCACCTGCCGGACAGGGGACTAATGAAAAACTGTTTTTT. The chain links TRBV18 to TRBJ1-4; 9 bases map to TRBD1. Germline V gene lookup returns CDR1 KGHSH and CDR2 LQKENI. The trim removed 0 bases at V and 2 bases at J, leaving 4 bases unmatched. There are 17 residues in the CDR3.

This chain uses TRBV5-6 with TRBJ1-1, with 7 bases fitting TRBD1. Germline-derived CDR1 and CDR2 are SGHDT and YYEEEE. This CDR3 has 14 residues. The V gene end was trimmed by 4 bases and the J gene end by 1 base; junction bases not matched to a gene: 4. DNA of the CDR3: TGTGCCAGCAGCGACCGGGACAGGAACACTGAAGCTTTCTTT. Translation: CASSDRDRNTEAFF. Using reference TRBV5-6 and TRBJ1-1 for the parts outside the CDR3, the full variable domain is DAGVTQSPTHLIKTRGQQVTLRCSPKSGHDTVSWYQQALGQGPQFIFQYYEEEERQRGNFPDRFSGHQFPNYSSELNVNALLLGDSALYLCASSDRDRNTEAFFGQGTRLTVV.